The 25 T cell receptor beta chains reported below all come from one sample, sequenced in a study of CD8 T cells in Susac syndrome. A quantity of roughly 0.5 to 1 ug RNA underwent reverse transcription using random hexamers. TCRdb recomputed calls from the immunoSEQ multiplex PCR reads with MiXCR, one row per CDR3 protein. There are about 300,000 distinct CDR3 sequences in the sample; 65% to 90% occur only once, and approximately 0.2% lies in the top ten. Specimen: CD8+ T cells from PBMCs. These receptors were taken from a human donor with multiple sclerosis.

This clonotype occurred a few times. The rearrangement uses TRBV27 and TRBJ2-7; D gene uncertain. Germline CDR1 MNHEY, CDR2 SMNVEV (reference sequence). This CDR3 is 14 amino acids long. The V gene lost 3 bases and the J gene lost 0 bases, with 9 bases spanning the gap. CDR3 residues: CASSFARSSYEQYF. CDR3 in DNA: TGTGCCAGCAGTTTCGCCCGGAGCTCCTACGAGCAGTACTTC.

V and J are TRBV27 and TRBJ2-7; the match to TRBD1 covers 7 bases. This CDR3 spans 15 amino acids. CDR1 is MNHEY, CDR2 SMNVEV, per germline (reference sequence). J lost 4 bases, V lost 2 bases, and 8 bases had no gene match. CDR3 loop: CASSLDSQGVYEQYF. DNA for the CDR3: TGTGCCAGCAGTTTAGATAGCCAGGGGGTTTACGAGCAGTACTTC.

This chain links TRBV14 with TRBJ2-2; TRBD2 agrees at 12 bases. Germline CDR1 is SGHDN and CDR2 is FVKESK. The CDR3 loop spans 16 amino acids. With V trimmed by 4 bases and J by 5 bases, 5 bases remained unmatched. The CDR3 DNA is TGTGCCAGCAGCCTCCAGACTAGCGGGGGAACCGGGGAGCTGTTTTTT. Its translation: CASSLQTSGGTGELFF.

The gene calls are TRBV5-8 and TRBJ1-1; D uncertain. The CDR3 is made up of 17 amino acids. The V gene's germline CDR1 is SGHTS and CDR2 YDEGEE. V lost 0 bases and J lost 0, with 15 bases in between. CDR3 in amino acids: CASSLALAQIMNTEAFF. CDR3 coding DNA: TGTGCCAGCAGCTTGGCCCTGGCACAGATTATGAACACTGAAGCTTTCTTT.

The chain carries TRBV28 and TRBJ2-7; D gene ambiguous. CDR1 and CDR2 from the germline V gene are MDHEN and SYDVKM. The CDR3 length is 14 residues. V was shortened by 3 bases and J by 4 bases, with 13 bases between the two germline ends. CDR3 in amino acids: CASSLVASLYEQYF. The CDR3 nucleotides are TGTGCCAGCAGTTTGGTGGCCAGCCTTTACGAGCAGTACTTC.

The chain joins TRBV7-9 to TRBJ2-1, with D hard to call. This CDR3 has 13 residues. Per the germline V gene, CDR1 is SEHNR and CDR2 is FQNEAQ (reference sequence). Deletions cut 4 bases from V and 5 bases from J, with 9 bases between. CDR3 amino acids: CASSSRNHNEQFF. Written as DNA, the CDR3 is TGTGCCAGCAGCTCAAGAAACCACAATGAGCAGTTCTTC.

The chain is built from TRBV27 and TRBJ1-5; D unresolved. The V and J ends lost 6 bases and 0 bases respectively, with 9 bases between them. The CDR3 extends over 14 amino acids. Germline V lookup: CDR1 MNHEY, CDR2 SMNVEV (reference sequence). CDR3 nucleotides: TGTGCCAGCAGAACAAGCTATAGCAATCAGCCCCAGCATTTT. Protein product: CASRTSYSNQPQHF.

V gene TRBV2 combines with J gene TRBJ2-4, with D uncertain. This CDR3 region has 16 residues. V dropped 5 bases and J dropped 0 bases, with 14 bases sitting between them. CDR1 SNHLY and CDR2 FYNNEI come from the germline V gene. The DNA for the CDR3 is TGTGCCAGCAGTTCACCTCCCGATCTAGCCAAAAACATTCAGTACTTC. As protein: CASSSPPDLAKNIQYF.

This chain links TRBV27 with TRBJ2-7, with D perhaps given as TRBD1 or TRBD2 (5 bases each). This CDR3 has 16 residues. V lost 0 bases and J lost 0, with 12 bases in between. Germline CDR1 reads MNHEY; CDR2 reads SMNVEV (reference sequence). CDR3 protein: CASSLSERGSSYEQYF. CDR3 DNA: TGTGCCAGCAGTTTATCGGAGAGGGGCAGCTCCTACGAGCAGTACTTC.

The rearrangement joins TRBV27 to TRBJ2-5, with D tentatively TRBD2 (5 bases). V was clipped by 5 bases and J by 5 bases, with 18 bases between them. The CDR3 length is 15 residues. Germline CDR1 reads MNHEY; CDR2 reads SMNVEV (reference sequence). The CDR3 nucleotides are TGTGCCAGCAGTCCTCAAGGGAGTTGGCGGGAGACCCAGTACTTC. It encodes CASSPQGSWRETQYF.

The chain links TRBV12-3 or TRBV12-4 to TRBJ1-1; D remains ambiguous. Trimming removed 5 bases from V and 8 bases from J, with 12 bases in between. The CDR3 sequence is 12 residues long. The CDR3 loop is CASSGEVREAFF. CDR3 DNA: TGTGCCAGCAGTGGTGAGGTTAGAGAAGCTTTCTTT.

V and J are TRBV29-1 and TRBJ2-7; 10 bases are shared with TRBD1. J lost 3 bases, V lost 7 bases, and 6 bases had no gene match. Germline V gene sequence: CDR1 SQVTM, CDR2 ANQGSEA. This CDR3 spans 13 amino acids. The CDR3 reads CSAAGDRGYEQYF. CDR3 in DNA: TGCAGCGCTGCGGGGGACAGGGGCTACGAGCAGTACTTC.

The J gene is TRBJ2-7, the V gene TRBV21-1; the DNA was not used to check the table's D call, TRBD1. TRBV21-1 is a pseudogene segment. The CDR3 loop spans 15 amino acids. The CDR3 here is CASSNRGARAYEQYF. The CDR3 DNA reads TGTGCCAGCAGCAACAGGGGGGCCAGGGCGTACGAGCAGTACTTC.

This sequence joins TRBV30 and TRBJ2-7, with 9 bases lining up with TRBD1. The germline gives CDR1 GTSNPN, CDR2 SVGIG (reference sequence). V lost 2 bases, J lost 6 bases, and 5 bases stayed unmatched. CDR3 size: 13 residues. The CDR3 coding sequence is TGTGCCTGGAGTCCGGACAGGGGAGCCGAGCAGTACTTC. Its translation: CAWSPDRGAEQYF.

The rearrangement links TRBV27 to TRBJ2-7; 10 nucleotides line up with TRBD2. Germline CDR1 reads MNHEY; CDR2 reads SMNVEV (reference sequence). The CDR3 totals 15 residues. Trimming at V came to 6 bases and at J to 3 bases, leaving 8 bases not matched to a gene. CDR3 in amino acids: CASSVGTSDHYEQYF. The CDR3 nucleotides read TGTGCCAGCAGCGTCGGGACTAGCGACCACTACGAGCAGTACTTC.

This chain joins TRBV20-1 and TRBJ2-7; D not resolved. This CDR3 has 13 residues. CDR1 is DFQATT, CDR2 SNEGSKA, per germline (reference sequence). V dropped 2 bases and J dropped 4 bases, with 12 bases sitting between them. The CDR3 protein is CSARSWTEYEQYF. The DNA of the CDR3 is TGCAGTGCTAGATCCTGGACGGAGTACGAGCAGTACTTC.

This clonotype was counted a single time. The CDR3: CASSLFSGGYNEQFF. The CDR3 DNA follows: TGTGCCAGCAGTTTGTTTTCAGGGGGTTACAATGAGCAGTTCTTC. The chain joins TRBV27 to TRBJ2-1; 7 nucleotides match TRBD1. Germline CDR1 is MNHEY and CDR2 is SMNVEV (reference sequence). The CDR3 length is 15 residues. V dropped 3 bases and J dropped 4; count of bases not matched to a gene: 6.

The J gene is TRBJ2-1, the V gene TRBV27; 12 nucleotides match TRBD2. Germline loops: CDR1 MNHEY, CDR2 SMNVEV (reference sequence). Trimming cost V 5 bases and J 9 bases; bases outside gene matches: 11. The CDR3 contains 16 residues. The CDR3 loop reads CASSPRLAGDGGEQFF. The DNA for the CDR3 is TGTGCCAGCAGTCCCAGACTAGCGGGAGACGGGGGTGAGCAGTTCTTC.

This chain uses TRBV19 with TRBJ1-1, with D perhaps TRBD1 (5 bases). V was clipped by 3 bases and J by 0 bases, with 11 bases between them. Germline V gives CDR1 LNHDA, CDR2 SQIVND (reference sequence). The CDR3 consists of 15 residues. CDR3 sequence (DNA): TGTGCCAGTAGTATGTCGGGACCGATGAACACTGAAGCTTTCTTT. This sequence encodes CASSMSGPMNTEAFF. Combining the CDR3 with reference TRBV19 and TRBJ1-1 gives the whole variable domain DGGITQSPKYLFRKEGQNVTLSCEQNLNHDAMYWYRQDPGQGLRLIYYSQIVNDFQKGDIAEGYSVSREKKESFPLTVTSAQKNPTAFYLCASSMSGPMNTEAFFGQGTRLTVV.

CDR3 amino acids: CASTISLFSYNEQFF. Written as DNA, the CDR3 is TGTGCCAGCACTATATCCCTCTTCTCCTACAATGAGCAGTTCTTC. The chain links TRBV6-5 to TRBJ2-1; no definite D call. This CDR3 is 15 amino acids long. Germline V gene data show CDR1 as MNHEY and CDR2 as SVGAGI. V dropped 7 bases and J dropped 0 bases, with 13 bases sitting between them.

The chain links TRBV28 to TRBJ2-1; 8 nucleotides agree with TRBD2. Unmatched junction bases numbered 18, after V lost 6 bases and J lost 5 bases. The germline CDR1 and CDR2 sequences are MDHEN and SYDVKM. The CDR3 extends over 18 amino acids. The CDR3 nucleotides read TGTGCCAGCAGACACCTCCCCGTAGCGGGACCAACCCACAATGAGCAGTTCTTC. This codes for CASRHLPVAGPTHNEQFF.

In its sample, this clonotype was seen once. The chain joins TRBV5-1 to TRBJ1-4; no clear D. The V gene's germline CDR1 is SGHRS and CDR2 YFSETQ. V lost 0 bases and J 4 bases, leaving 10 bases between the germline ends. The CDR3 has 15 amino acids. The CDR3 sequence: CASSLGAQNNEKLFF. The CDR3 coding sequence is TGCGCCAGCAGCTTGGGAGCGCAGAATAATGAAAAACTGTTTTTT.

V gene TRBV19 combines with J gene TRBJ2-1, with 10 bases that match TRBD2. With 3 bases clipped from V and 7 bases from J, the junction kept 12 bases outside the gene matches. The germline V gene encodes CDR1 LNHDA and CDR2 SQIVND (reference sequence). The CDR3 has 17 amino acids. The CDR3 reads CASSIRVASGRANEQFF. DNA for the CDR3: TGTGCCAGTAGTATCCGTGTCGCAAGCGGGAGGGCTAATGAGCAGTTCTTC.

The CDR3 region has the DNA TGTGCCAGCAGCTACGACACTTATCAGCCCCAGCATTTT. It codes for CASSYDTYQPQHF. This chain links TRBV7-9 with TRBJ1-5; D is ambiguous. The CDR3 runs 13 residues. Trimming cost V 4 bases and J 5 bases, with 9 bases left between them. Per germline, CDR1 SEHNR and CDR2 FQNEAQ (reference sequence).

V is TRBV7-2 and J is TRBJ2-3; 11 nucleotides align to TRBD2. With V trimmed by 1 base and J by 5 bases, 14 bases remained unmatched. Germline loops: CDR1 SGHTA, CDR2 FQGNSA. The CDR3 has 19 amino acids. CDR3 sequence: CASSLGPPTSGRGQDTQYF. Written as DNA, the CDR3 is TGTGCCAGCAGCTTAGGGCCCCCAACTAGCGGGAGAGGGCAAGATACGCAGTATTTT.